The clone carrying this T cell receptor beta chain was found many times. What it recognizes is unknown. At one boundary the junction diverges from the germline segment, which might be a read error. Germline lookup yields CDR1 SGHRS and CDR2 YFSETQ. This CDR3 region has 15 residues. The sample comes from a study of response to subunit inactivated influenza vaccine. Findings of the study overall: The authors proposed limited new T cell recruitment per seasonal influenza vaccination.

A single record per CDR3 protein comes from TCRdb applying MiXCR to the RT-PCR reads. The table shows hundreds of thousands of distinct CDR3 sequences, with just over 20% occurring only once. The sequenced sample was PBMCs from blood, obtained about 20 months after vaccination. The gene calls are TRBV5-1 and TRBJ1-4; TRBD1 matches at 10 bases. The receptor was isolated from a man aged 50 to 75 who received an inactivated influenza vaccine. The CDR3 sequence is CASRGQGTAKEKLFF. Here the CDR3 DNA reads TGCGCCAGCAGGGGACAGGGGACCGCTAAAGAAAAACTGTTTTTT.